A single sample gave rise to the 31 T cell receptor beta chains below, sequenced in a study of T cell responses to AZD1222 COVID-19 vaccine. Data came from immunoSEQ multiplex PCR; TCRdb stores just in-frame clones and leaves some out. The sample has roughly 130,000 clones, more than 85% seen once. The sequences come from peripheral blood, collected on day 0 of AZD1222 vaccination. These receptor sequences come from an adult in good health.

This chain links TRBV5-6 with TRBJ1-1; D unresolved. V was pared by 6 bases and J by 5 bases, with 14 bases between. The CDR3 length is 13 residues. CDR1 and CDR2 from the germline V gene are SGHDT and YYEEEE. CDR3 in amino acids: CASTTRGRTEAFF. CDR3 sequence (DNA): TGTGCCAGCACCACCCGCGGGAGAACTGAAGCTTTCTTT.

This clone came up once. The V gene is TRBV24-1, the J gene TRBJ2-1; D gene uncertain. The germline V gene encodes CDR1 KGHDR and CDR2 SFDVKD. V was cut by 9 bases and J by 4 bases, with 6 bases left in between. This CDR3 contains 11 residues. DNA for the CDR3: TGTGCCACCGAGAAGTACAATGAGCAGTTCTTC. It codes for CATEKYNEQFF.

This clone was seen a handful of times. The rearrangement joins TRBV23-1 to TRBJ1-2, with D possibly TRBD1 on 5 matching bases. TRBV23-1 is sorted into the ORF group, with uncertain function. Trimming removed 0 bases at V and 1 base at J, with 24 bases between. This CDR3 is 20 amino acids long. The CDR3 loop is CASSQSPPTLGGFLNYGYTF. The CDR3 nucleotides are TGCGCCAGCAGTCAATCACCCCCCACGCTGGGGGGATTCCTTAACTATGGCTACACCTTC.

CDR3 DNA: TGTGCCAGCATTAGACTAGCACACCGGGAGACCCAGTACTTC. This gives the protein CASIRLAHRETQYF. This chain connects TRBV2 to TRBJ2-5; 7 bases fit TRBD2. V was pared by 7 bases and J by 5 bases, with 10 bases of the junction left unmatched. Germline loops: CDR1 SNHLY, CDR2 FYNNEI. The CDR3 sequence is 14 residues long.

This rearrangement joins TRBV5-6 to TRBJ1-2, with TRBD1 as a possible D gene (6 bases). Germline V lookup: CDR1 SGHDT, CDR2 YYEEEE. CDR3 length: 16 residues. V gave up 0 bases and J gave up 1 base, with 13 bases separating them. CDR3 nucleotide sequence: TGTGCCAGCAGCTTGGGAGTTTACAGGGTTAACTATGGCTACACCTTC. This translates into CASSLGVYRVNYGYTF.

The chain employs TRBV5-4 and TRBJ2-5; D is undetermined. Per germline, CDR1 SGHNT and CDR2 YYREEE (reference sequence). The CDR3 spans 16 residues. Trimming left V 4 bases short and J 1 base short, with 17 bases between. In DNA, the CDR3 is TGTGCCAGCAGCATCCGTACGAGTATACCCCAAGAGACCCAGTACTTC. This translates into CASSIRTSIPQETQYF.

The chain has TRBV6-5 and TRBJ1-3, with unresolved D. CDR3 length: 16 amino acids. V gave up 0 bases and J gave up 0 bases, with 9 bases separating them. In germline, CDR1 is MNHEY, CDR2 SVGAGI. The CDR3 DNA reads as TGTGCCAGCAGTTACTCCTCAGGATACTCTGGAAACACCATATATTTT. Its protein product is CASSYSSGYSGNTIYF.

This chain links TRBV7-2 with TRBJ2-5, with no clear D. The V end was cut by 5 bases, the J end by 5 bases, with 12 bases between. CDR3 length: 13 amino acids. CDR1 is SGHTA, CDR2 FQGNSA, per germline. The CDR3: CASSTAWLETQYF. The DNA of the CDR3 is TGTGCCAGCAGCACCGCCTGGCTCGAGACCCAGTACTTC.

J is TRBJ2-1 and V is TRBV15, with a possible D match to TRBD2 (6 bases). The CDR3 is made up of 15 amino acids. V was cut by 2 bases and J by 0 bases, with 8 bases left in between. CDR1 LNHNV and CDR2 YYDKDF come from the germline V gene (reference sequence). CDR3 DNA: TGTGCCACCAGCAGAAGGAGGGACTCCTACAATGAGCAGTTCTTC. It encodes CATSRRRDSYNEQFF.

V and J are TRBV19 and TRBJ1-5; a possible D gene is TRBD1 (5 bases). Trimming removed 6 bases from V and 4 bases from J, with 10 bases in between. The V gene's germline CDR1 is LNHDA and CDR2 SQIVND (reference sequence). This CDR3 region has 13 residues. CDR3 region: CASSMGRNQPQHF. The CDR3 region has the DNA TGTGCCAGTAGCATGGGACGGAATCAGCCCCAGCATTTT.

The chain recombines TRBV9 with TRBJ2-1, with 8 bases lining up with TRBD2. This CDR3 region has 16 residues. Per germline, CDR1 SGDLS and CDR2 YYNGEE. The junction had 6 bases not matched to a gene; V was cut back by 0 bases and J by 4 bases. CDR3 amino acids: CASSVVSGGPYNEQFF. Here the CDR3 DNA reads TGTGCCAGCAGCGTAGTGTCGGGAGGGCCATACAATGAGCAGTTCTTC.

This CDR3 reads CSVKKGANTGELFF. The CDR3 DNA reads as TGCAGCGTTAAAAAAGGGGCGAACACCGGGGAGCTGTTTTTT. The genes are TRBV29-1 and TRBJ2-2; a weak D match, TRBD1 (5 bases). The germline V and J ends were trimmed by 5 bases and 0 bases, with 10 bases remaining between them. The CDR3 is made up of 14 amino acids. Germline CDR1 reads SQVTM; CDR2 reads ANQGSEA.

This chain links TRBV7-9 with TRBJ2-2; D uncertain. The V end was cut by 3 bases, the J end by 5 bases, with 7 bases between. CDR3 size: 13 residues. In germline, CDR1 is SEHNR, CDR2 FQNEAQ (reference sequence). Here the CDR3 reads CASSFSKTGELFF. CDR3 DNA sequence: TGTGCCAGCAGCTTCAGTAAGACCGGGGAGCTGTTTTTT. Complete variable domain (other parts from reference TRBV7-9 and TRBJ2-2): DTGVSQNPRHKITKRGQNVTFRCDPISEHNRLYWYRQTLGQGPEFLTYFQNEAQLEKSRLLSDRFSAERPKGSFSTLEIQRTEQGDSAMYLCASSFSKTGELFFGEGSRLTVL.

In this sample, this clone turned up a few times. DNA for the CDR3: TGTGCCAGCAGCGTAGGATGGGGCGGGTCGCAGTTCTTC. Translating gives CASSVGWGGSQFF. This rearrangement joins TRBV9 to TRBJ2-1; D may correspond to TRBD1 or TRBD2 (5 bases each). V dropped 0 bases and J dropped 12 bases, with 13 bases sitting between them. The CDR3 covers 13 residues. In germline, CDR1 is SGDLS, CDR2 YYNGEE.

The rearrangement links TRBV27 to TRBJ2-1; TRBD2 aligns across 14 bases. CDR1 is MNHEY, CDR2 SMNVEV, per germline (reference sequence). The CDR3 runs 16 residues. V gave up 9 bases and J gave up 7 bases; unmatched junction bases: 11. The CDR3: CASSRPGTSGSNEQFF. The CDR3 bases are TGTGCCAGTTCTCGCCCCGGGACTAGCGGGAGTAATGAGCAGTTCTTC.

The chain employs TRBV2 and TRBJ2-1; 12 nucleotides line up with TRBD2. The junction had 8 bases not matched to a gene; V was cut back by 6 bases and J by 5 bases. This CDR3 comprises 16 residues. Germline V CDR1 and CDR2: SNHLY, FYNNEI. CDR3 DNA: TGTGCCAGCAGACGGCGCCTAGCGGGAGGGGACAATGAGCAGTTCTTC. This translates into CASRRRLAGGDNEQFF.

This chain links TRBV4-2 with TRBJ2-2; 9 bases map to TRBD1. The germline gives CDR1 LGHNA, CDR2 YNFKEQ. J lost 5 bases, V lost 1 base, and 5 bases had no gene match. The CDR3 is made up of 16 amino acids. The CDR3 region is CASSQGGTGLTGELFF. In nucleotides, the CDR3 is TGTGCCAGCAGCCAAGGTGGGACAGGGTTAACCGGGGAGCTGTTTTTT.

The chain recombines TRBV19 with TRBJ2-3; D gene ambiguous. CDR1 and CDR2 from the germline V gene are LNHDA and SQIVND (reference sequence). The CDR3 consists of 13 residues. The germline V and J ends were trimmed by 5 bases and 7 bases, with 13 bases remaining between them. Written as DNA, the CDR3 is TGTGCCAGTAGTCCGCCGACTGGAAATACGCAGTATTTT. Protein sequence: CASSPPTGNTQYF.

The genes are TRBV6-5 and TRBJ2-5; a possible D gene is TRBD1 (6 bases). Trimming cost V 1 base and J 2 bases, with 14 bases left between them. CDR3 size: 16 residues. The V gene's germline CDR1 is MNHEY and CDR2 SVGAGI. CDR3: CASSYFVGASQETQYF. The DNA for the CDR3 is TGTGCCAGCAGTTACTTTGTGGGGGCGTCGCAAGAGACCCAGTACTTC.

The chain uses TRBV19 and TRBJ1-5; no firm D call. Germline V gene data show CDR1 as LNHDA and CDR2 as SQIVND (reference sequence). V was shortened by 5 bases and J by 6 bases, with 14 bases between the two germline ends. This CDR3 spans 14 amino acids. In DNA, the CDR3 is TGTGCCAGTAGTTGGCGAGGACGGGGTCAGCCCCAGCATTTT. It specifies CASSWRGRGQPQHF.

This chain uses TRBV27 with TRBJ2-1; perhaps TRBD2 as D (6 bases). The CDR3 contains 15 residues. Trimming left V 6 bases short and J 6 bases short, with 18 bases between. Germline CDR1 is MNHEY and CDR2 is SMNVEV (reference sequence). The DNA for the CDR3 is TGTGCCAGCAGCCGGCGGGGTGCGGGTAGCAATGAGCAGTTCTTC. The encoded protein is CASSRRGAGSNEQFF.

This sequence joins TRBV7-2 and TRBJ1-6; maybe TRBD1 (5 bases). The V end was cut by 5 bases, the J end by 7 bases, with 18 bases between. Germline V gene sequence: CDR1 SGHTA, CDR2 FQGNSA. CDR3 length: 16 residues. In nucleotides, the CDR3 is TGTGCCAGCAGCCCCGGGACCCCGTTCTCCAATTCACCCCTCCACTTT. It encodes CASSPGTPFSNSPLHF.

This clone came up once. The CDR3 sequence: CASSERQGLPTDTQYF. Written as DNA, the CDR3 is TGCGCCAGCAGTGAGCGGCAGGGTTTACCGACAGATACGCAGTATTTT. V gene TRBV10-1 combines with J gene TRBJ2-3; D may be TRBD1 (5 bases). The CDR3 has 16 residues. CDR1 and CDR2 from the germline V gene are WNHNN and SYGVQD (reference sequence). The ends were cut back, 2 bases at V and 3 bases at J, with 15 bases in the middle.

The CDR3 loop reads CASSALGTIGYEQYF. CDR3 bases: TGTGCCAGCAGTGCCCTGGGGACGATCGGCTACGAGCAGTACTTC. J is TRBJ2-7 and V is TRBV25-1; D is tentatively TRBD1 or TRBD2 (5 bases each). This CDR3 spans 15 amino acids. The V gene lost 4 bases and the J gene lost 3 bases, with 16 bases spanning the gap. Germline-derived CDR1 and CDR2 are MGHDK and SYGVNS.

The V and J genes are TRBV3-1 (or the pseudogene TRBV3-2) and TRBJ2-7, with a tentative D call TRBD1 (5 bases). Germline lookup yields CDR1 LGHDT and CDR2 YNNKEL (reference sequence). The CDR3 length is 13 residues. Trimming removed 0 bases at V and 6 bases at J, with 9 bases between. CDR3 sequence: CASSQDATAEQYF. CDR3 DNA sequence: TGTGCCAGCAGCCAAGATGCGACAGCCGAGCAGTACTTC.

The chain joins TRBV6-5 to TRBJ2-5; D uncertain. Germline V CDR1 and CDR2: MNHEY, SVGAGI. The ends were cut back, 7 bases at V and 5 bases at J, with 11 bases in the middle. The CDR3 runs to 12 residues. As DNA, the CDR3 is TGTGCCAGCAATAGGGCGGAGGAGACCCAGTACTTC. This codes for CASNRAEETQYF.

The CDR3 spells CASSLGSPGMGTEAFF. The CDR3 region has the DNA TGTGCCAGCAGCCTCGGGAGCCCGGGGATGGGCACTGAAGCTTTCTTT. V and J are TRBV7-3 and TRBJ1-1; D remains ambiguous. Looked up from germline, CDR1 is SGHTA and CDR2 is FQGTGA. The CDR3 extends over 16 amino acids. V lost 5 bases to trimming and J lost 4 bases, with 20 bases between them.

The CDR3 DNA is TGTGCCAGCAGCTTAGTTCCAGAAGGCGGACCTGAGCAGTTCTTC. It encodes CASSLVPEGGPEQFF. This sequence joins TRBV11-2 and TRBJ2-1; D is unresolved. CDR3 length: 15 residues. Per the germline V gene, CDR1 is SGHAT and CDR2 is FQNNGV. Trimming left V 1 base short and J 9 bases short, with 16 bases between.

This clone came up once. The rearrangement uses TRBV30 and TRBJ2-1, with D perhaps TRBD1 (6 bases). The germline gives CDR1 GTSNPN, CDR2 SVGIG (reference sequence). V was cut by 2 bases and J by 12 bases, with 14 bases left in between. This CDR3 has 12 residues. The CDR3 bases are TGTGCCTGGAGTCAGGCCAGGGGTATGCAGTTCTTC. Protein sequence: CAWSQARGMQFF.

The V and J genes are TRBV13 and TRBJ2-7; D perhaps matches TRBD2 (6 bases). The CDR3 spans 14 residues. Germline values: CDR1 PRHDT, CDR2 FYEKMQ (reference sequence). Trimming removed 4 bases at V and 9 bases at J, with 19 bases between. CDR3 sequence (DNA): TGTGCCAGCAGCTCCCAGGGACTCGGTATGCTGCAGTACTTC. It translates to CASSSQGLGMLQYF.

The CDR3: CASSFGAGADTQYF. In nucleotides, the CDR3 is TGTGCCAGCAGCTTCGGGGCCGGTGCAGATACGCAGTATTTT. V is TRBV7-9 and J is TRBJ2-3; possibly TRBD1 or TRBD2 for D (5 bases each). The V and J ends lost 3 bases and 4 bases respectively, with 11 bases between them. The CDR3 runs to 14 residues. Germline V gene lookup returns CDR1 SEHNR and CDR2 FQNEAQ (reference sequence). The full variable domain, with the rest looked up from reference TRBV7-9 and TRBJ2-3, is DTGVSQNPRHKITKRGQNVTFRCDPISEHNRLYWYRQTLGQGPEFLTYFQNEAQLEKSRLLSDRFSAERPKGSFSTLEIQRTEQGDSAMYLCASSFGAGADTQYFGPGTRLTVL.